This section outlines one T cell receptor (beta chain) sequence together with its context. This record belongs to a study of blood T cell repertoires in COVID-19. The overall study: Whether acute or convalescent, the COVID-19 samples came from the United States, Italy and Spain.

As processed by the authors: Reference gene primers were amplified, and this amplification served to estimate nucleated cell counts. Sequenced by immunoSEQ multiplex PCR; TCRdb stores in-frame clones only, minus some. That table is the source of V, J and clone size, and D and trimming were worked out from the DNA. The sample carries fewer than 100,000 clones, over 75% recorded once. The germline gives CDR1 MNHNS, CDR2 SASEGT. V was pared by 2 bases and J by 7 bases, with 7 bases of the junction left unmatched. The CDR3 length is 16 residues. The TCR originated in a woman aged 80 or older with acute or convalescent COVID-19. The sequenced material came from peripheral blood. The rearrangement uses TRBV6-1 and TRBJ2-1, with 11 nucleotides matching TRBD2. CDR3: CASSEWGLAVGNEQFF. The DNA of the CDR3 is TGTGCCAGCAGTGAATGGGGACTAGCGGTTGGGAATGAGCAGTTCTTC.